This is a list of T cell receptor beta chains from one sample in a study of early T cells in non-severe SARS-CoV-2 infection. One entry per CDR3 protein results from TCRdb running MiXCR on the 5' RACE reads. In the table there are about 58,000 distinct CDR3 sequences, roughly 13% of which are singletons. The sequenced material came from whole blood. The receptors here all came from an adult who was a healthcare worker with PCR-confirmed SARS-CoV-2 infection or an uninfected control (not recorded which). CDR3s include the opening cysteine and the closing phenylalanine or tryptophan. A D gene is named only where the DNA matches it firmly. Only part of the rows carry a size: once, few, many, or a class if the clone is expanded.

CDR3nt: TGTGCCAGCAGCCCTAAAGCGGTCCAAGAGACCCAGTACTTC; CDR3aa: CASSPKAVQETQYF; d_gene: -; v_gene: TRBV9; abundance: -; j_gene: TRBJ2-5
CDR3nt: TGTGCCAGCAGCCTGGACGGAGTTGTCACAGATACGCAGTATTTT; CDR3aa: CASSLDGVVTDTQYF; d_gene: -; v_gene: TRBV11-2; abundance: -; j_gene: TRBJ2-3
CDR3nt: TGTGCCAGCAGTCATCCTCCAGGACAGGGCACTGAAGCTTTCTTT; CDR3aa: CASSHPPGQGTEAFF; d_gene: TRBD1; v_gene: TRBV7-8; abundance: many; j_gene: TRBJ1-1
CDR3nt: TGTGCCAGCAAAAAGGGGGGCACTGAAGCTTTCTTT; CDR3aa: CASKKGGTEAFF; d_gene: -; v_gene: TRBV6-5; abundance: -; j_gene: TRBJ1-1
CDR3nt: TGCAGTGCTATCCGATCTCAGGGACCTGAGTCCTACAATGAGCAGTTCTTC; CDR3aa: CSAIRSQGPESYNEQFF; d_gene: -; v_gene: TRBV20-1; abundance: few; j_gene: TRBJ2-1
CDR3nt: TGTGCCATCAGTGAGGCGGGGCAGGGGGACTTGGATGGCTACACCTTC; CDR3aa: CAISEAGQGDLDGYTF; d_gene: TRBD1; v_gene: TRBV10-3; abundance: few; j_gene: TRBJ1-2
CDR3nt: TGTGCCAGCAGCCAACTAGGACAGTACAATGAGCAGTTCTTC; CDR3aa: CASSQLGQYNEQFF; d_gene: -; v_gene: TRBV3-1; abundance: many; j_gene: TRBJ2-1
CDR3nt: TGTGCCAGCCGGGACGGGAGCTCCTACGAGCAGTACTTC; CDR3aa: CASRDGSSYEQYF; d_gene: -; v_gene: TRBV25-1; abundance: once; j_gene: TRBJ2-7
CDR3nt: TGTGCCAGCAGTCCAGAGCAGCTCCCCGAAGCTTTCTTT; CDR3aa: CASSPEQLPEAFF; d_gene: -; v_gene: TRBV12-3/TRBV12-4; abundance: medium-sized; j_gene: TRBJ1-1
CDR3nt: TGTGCCAGCAGCTCGGACAGATATAGCAATCAGCCCCAGCATTTT; CDR3aa: CASSSDRYSNQPQHF; d_gene: -; v_gene: TRBV7-2; abundance: few; j_gene: TRBJ1-5
CDR3nt: TGTGCCAGCAGATCCAGCGGCAGCTCCTACAATGAGCAGTTCTTC; CDR3aa: CASRSSGSSYNEQFF; d_gene: -; v_gene: TRBV12-3/TRBV12-4; abundance: -; j_gene: TRBJ2-1
CDR3nt: TGTGCCAGCAGTGACGGGGGTGGCTATGGCTACACCTTC; CDR3aa: CASSDGGGYGYTF; d_gene: -; v_gene: TRBV6-4; abundance: many; j_gene: TRBJ1-2
CDR3nt: TGTGCCAGCAGCCAAAACGGGGGCCTAGACTTC; CDR3aa: CASSQNGGLDF; d_gene: -; v_gene: TRBV2; abundance: -; j_gene: TRBJ2-7
CDR3nt: TGCGCCAGCGTTCATGGAGGTAGTTTGTCCTACAATGAGCAGTTCTTC; CDR3aa: CASVHGGSLSYNEQFF; d_gene: -; v_gene: TRBV5-1; abundance: few; j_gene: TRBJ2-1
CDR3nt: TGTGCCAGCAGCCCCTCCGGCGGCTACGAGCAGTACTTC; CDR3aa: CASSPSGGYEQYF; d_gene: -; v_gene: TRBV14; abundance: -; j_gene: TRBJ2-7
CDR3nt: TGCAGTGCTCCGGGACTAGGGGTGAATGAGCAGTTCTTC; CDR3aa: CSAPGLGVNEQFF; d_gene: TRBD2; v_gene: TRBV20-1; abundance: many; j_gene: TRBJ2-1
CDR3nt: TGTGCCAGCACCAGAGCCTTGAACACTGAAGCTTTCTTT; CDR3aa: CASTRALNTEAFF; d_gene: -; v_gene: TRBV6-1; abundance: -; j_gene: TRBJ1-1
CDR3nt: TGCAGCGCTCGCCGGGACGGCACTGAAGCTTTCTTT; CDR3aa: CSARRDGTEAFF; d_gene: -; v_gene: TRBV29-1; abundance: many; j_gene: TRBJ1-1
CDR3nt: TGTGCCAGCAGCTTGGGGTCAGATCAGCCCCAGCATTTT; CDR3aa: CASSLGSDQPQHF; d_gene: -; v_gene: TRBV7-8; abundance: -; j_gene: TRBJ1-5
CDR3nt: TGTGCCAGCAGCCCGTCGGGGGCCTACTATGGCTACACCTTC; CDR3aa: CASSPSGAYYGYTF; d_gene: -; v_gene: TRBV7-9; abundance: few; j_gene: TRBJ1-2
CDR3nt: TGTGCCAGCAGTTTCCCGGGACTAGCGGGAGGGAACTCCTACAATGAGCAGTTCTTC; CDR3aa: CASSFPGLAGGNSYNEQFF; d_gene: TRBD2; v_gene: TRBV6-2/TRBV6-3; abundance: many; j_gene: TRBJ2-1
CDR3nt: TGTGCCAGCAGTGAAAAAACAGCCTCCTACAATGAGCAGTTCTTC; CDR3aa: CASSEKTASYNEQFF; d_gene: -; v_gene: TRBV2; abundance: -; j_gene: TRBJ2-1
CDR3nt: TGTGCCAGCAGTTACTCGAGTTCCGGAAGCTATAGCAATCAGCCCCAGCATTTT; CDR3aa: CASSYSSSGSYSNQPQHF; d_gene: -; v_gene: TRBV6-6; abundance: many; j_gene: TRBJ1-5
CDR3nt: TGTGCCAGCAGCCCCCATGGAGGCCTCCGAGGGGATGGCTACACCTTC; CDR3aa: CASSPHGGLRGDGYTF; d_gene: -; v_gene: TRBV7-2; abundance: -; j_gene: TRBJ1-2
CDR3nt: TGTGCCAGCAGCCCCTATAAGGGGGGCACCGGGGAGCTGTTTTTT; CDR3aa: CASSPYKGGTGELFF; d_gene: -; v_gene: TRBV5-6; abundance: -; j_gene: TRBJ2-2
CDR3nt: TGTGCCAGTAGTACCCTGTGGGGGGAGGTGACAGATACGCAGTATTTT; CDR3aa: CASSTLWGEVTDTQYF; d_gene: -; v_gene: TRBV19; abundance: -; j_gene: TRBJ2-3
CDR3nt: TGTGCCAGCAGATCGACCGGGACTGGAAACACCATATATTTT; CDR3aa: CASRSTGTGNTIYF; d_gene: -; v_gene: TRBV28; abundance: many; j_gene: TRBJ1-3
CDR3nt: TGTGCCAGCAGTCTGACAGGCACTGAAGCTTTCTTT; CDR3aa: CASSLTGTEAFF; d_gene: -; v_gene: TRBV27; abundance: -; j_gene: TRBJ1-1
CDR3nt: TGTGCCAGCAGCTTTTGGGCTAGCGGTAGCACAGATACGCAGTATTTT; CDR3aa: CASSFWASGSTDTQYF; d_gene: TRBD2; v_gene: TRBV7-2; abundance: few; j_gene: TRBJ2-3
CDR3nt: TGTGCCAGCAGTGAGATCCCCAGCTCCTACGAGCAGTACTTC; CDR3aa: CASSEIPSSYEQYF; d_gene: -; v_gene: TRBV28; abundance: -; j_gene: TRBJ2-7
CDR3nt: TGTGCCAGCAGCTTAGGGACAGTACCTAACTATGGCTACACCTTC; CDR3aa: CASSLGTVPNYGYTF; d_gene: -; v_gene: TRBV7-9; abundance: -; j_gene: TRBJ1-2
CDR3nt: TGTGCCAGCAGCGGGACAGGGGGTTTCTACGAGCAGTACTTC; CDR3aa: CASSGTGGFYEQYF; d_gene: TRBD1; v_gene: TRBV6-1; abundance: -; j_gene: TRBJ2-7
CDR3nt: TGTGCCAGTAGTAATGGACGTTTAGACTACGAGCAGTACTTC; CDR3aa: CASSNGRLDYEQYF; d_gene: -; v_gene: TRBV19; abundance: -; j_gene: TRBJ2-7
CDR3nt: TGTGCCAGCAGCTTATTTAACGCCGGTCCACGCTATGGCTACACCTTC; CDR3aa: CASSLFNAGPRYGYTF; d_gene: -; v_gene: TRBV7-9; abundance: -; j_gene: TRBJ1-2
CDR3nt: TGTGCCAGCAGTTTATCCCTCACCGGGACAGGGGATAATTCACCCCTCCACTTT; CDR3aa: CASSLSLTGTGDNSPLHF; d_gene: TRBD1; v_gene: TRBV12-3/TRBV12-4; abundance: -; j_gene: TRBJ1-6
CDR3nt: TGCAGTGCTGGTCGAGGTCATACGACCCAGTACTTC; CDR3aa: CSAGRGHTTQYF; d_gene: -; v_gene: TRBV20-1; abundance: many; j_gene: TRBJ2-5
CDR3nt: TGTGCCAGCAGTACCAATTACAAGAACACTGAAGCTTTCTTT; CDR3aa: CASSTNYKNTEAFF; d_gene: -; v_gene: TRBV12-3/TRBV12-4; abundance: many; j_gene: TRBJ1-1
CDR3nt: TGTGCCAGCAGCTTAGCGCTCAGCGGGAAGGGAACCCAGTACTTC; CDR3aa: CASSLALSGKGTQYF; d_gene: TRBD2; v_gene: TRBV11-1; abundance: many; j_gene: TRBJ2-5
CDR3nt: TGTGCCAGCAGCGAGACTGACAACACTGAAGCTTTCTTT; CDR3aa: CASSETDNTEAFF; d_gene: -; v_gene: TRBV21-1; abundance: -; j_gene: TRBJ1-1
CDR3nt: TGTGCCAGCAGCTTGGACTACTCGCGAGGGCAGTTCTTC; CDR3aa: CASSLDYSRGQFF; d_gene: -; v_gene: TRBV5-4; abundance: -; j_gene: TRBJ2-1
CDR3nt: TGTGCCACCAGTGAGTCTAACTATGGCTACACCTTC; CDR3aa: CATSESNYGYTF; d_gene: -; v_gene: TRBV24-1; abundance: medium-sized; j_gene: TRBJ1-2
CDR3nt: TGTGCCAGCAGCCGGGCTTCCTTCGGCTACACCTTC; CDR3aa: CASSRASFGYTF; d_gene: -; v_gene: TRBV12-3/TRBV12-4; abundance: many; j_gene: TRBJ1-2
CDR3nt: TGTGCCAGCAGCCGACAAGCCCTCTCCTACAATGAGCAGTTCTTC; CDR3aa: CASSRQALSYNEQFF; d_gene: -; v_gene: TRBV5-4; abundance: many; j_gene: TRBJ2-1